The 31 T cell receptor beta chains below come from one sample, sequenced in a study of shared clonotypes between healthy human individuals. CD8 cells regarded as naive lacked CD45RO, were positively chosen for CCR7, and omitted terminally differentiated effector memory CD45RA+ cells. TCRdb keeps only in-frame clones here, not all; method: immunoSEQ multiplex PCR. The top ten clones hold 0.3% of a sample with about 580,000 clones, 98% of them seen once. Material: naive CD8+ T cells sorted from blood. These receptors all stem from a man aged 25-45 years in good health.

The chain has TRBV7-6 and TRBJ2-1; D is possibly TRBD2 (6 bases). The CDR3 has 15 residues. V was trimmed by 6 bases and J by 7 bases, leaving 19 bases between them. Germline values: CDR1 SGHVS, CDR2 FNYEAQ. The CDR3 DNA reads TGTGCCAGCAGTCATTTCTCCGGGGGTGGGAATGAGCAGTTCTTC. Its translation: CASSHFSGGGNEQFF.

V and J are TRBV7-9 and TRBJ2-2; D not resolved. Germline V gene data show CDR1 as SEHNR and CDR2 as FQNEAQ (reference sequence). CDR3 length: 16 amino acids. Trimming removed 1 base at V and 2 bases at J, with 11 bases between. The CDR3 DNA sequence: TGTGCCAGCAGCTTAGACGCACTTAGTAACACCGGGGAGCTGTTTTTT. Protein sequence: CASSLDALSNTGELFF. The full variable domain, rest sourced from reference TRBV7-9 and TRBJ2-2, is DTGVSQNPRHKITKRGQNVTFRCDPISEHNRLYWYRQTLGQGPEFLTYFQNEAQLEKSRLLSDRFSAERPKGSFSTLEIQRTEQGDSAMYLCASSLDALSNTGELFFGEGSRLTVL.

The CDR3: CASIRLRGVTVYEQYF. The CDR3 region has the DNA TGTGCCAGCATTCGGTTAAGGGGAGTGACAGTTTACGAGCAGTACTTC. The genes are TRBV21-1 and TRBJ2-7. TRBV21-1 is marked as a pseudogene. This CDR3 spans 16 amino acids.

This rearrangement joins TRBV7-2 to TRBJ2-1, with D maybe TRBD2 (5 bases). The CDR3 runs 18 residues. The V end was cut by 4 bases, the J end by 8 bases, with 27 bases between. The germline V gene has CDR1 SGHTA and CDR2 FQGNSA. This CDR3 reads CASSSPSTRSGIVDEQFF. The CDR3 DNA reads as TGTGCCAGCAGCTCCCCCTCCACTAGATCTGGTATCGTTGATGAGCAGTTCTTC.

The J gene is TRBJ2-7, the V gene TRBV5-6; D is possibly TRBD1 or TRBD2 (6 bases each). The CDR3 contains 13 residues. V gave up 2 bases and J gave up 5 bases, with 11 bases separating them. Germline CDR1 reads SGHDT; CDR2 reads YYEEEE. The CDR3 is CASSLGGPDEQYF. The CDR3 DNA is TGTGCCAGCAGCTTAGGGGGGCCTGACGAGCAGTACTTC.

The CDR3 spells CSVDGVSNWVTDTQYF. The CDR3 DNA is TGCAGCGTTGACGGGGTGTCAAACTGGGTCACAGATACGCAGTATTTT. The chain is built from TRBV29-1 and TRBJ2-3; the D gene is possibly TRBD2 (5 bases). Germline CDR1 and CDR2: SQVTM and ANQGSEA. This CDR3 is 16 amino acids long. Trimming took 3 bases from V and 2 from J, leaving 18 bases between them.

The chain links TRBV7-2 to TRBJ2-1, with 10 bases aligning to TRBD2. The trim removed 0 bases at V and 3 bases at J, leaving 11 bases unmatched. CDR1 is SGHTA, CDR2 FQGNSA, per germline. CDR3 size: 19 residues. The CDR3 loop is CASSLAPLAGALGYNEQFF. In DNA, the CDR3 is TGTGCCAGCAGCTTAGCGCCCCTAGCGGGAGCCCTTGGCTACAATGAGCAGTTCTTC.

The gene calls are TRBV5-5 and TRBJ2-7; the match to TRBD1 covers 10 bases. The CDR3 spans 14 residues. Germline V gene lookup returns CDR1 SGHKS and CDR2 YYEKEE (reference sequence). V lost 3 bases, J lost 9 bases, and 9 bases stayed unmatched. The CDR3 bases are TGTGCCAGCAGCTACGGACAGGGGGGAATGTGGCAGTACTTC. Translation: CASSYGQGGMWQYF.

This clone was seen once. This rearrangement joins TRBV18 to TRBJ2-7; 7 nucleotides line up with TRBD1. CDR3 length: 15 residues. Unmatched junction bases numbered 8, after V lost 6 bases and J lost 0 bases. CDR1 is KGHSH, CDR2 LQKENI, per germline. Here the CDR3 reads CASSRRQGNSYEQYF. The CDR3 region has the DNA TGTGCCAGCTCGCGTCGACAGGGAAACTCCTACGAGCAGTACTTC.

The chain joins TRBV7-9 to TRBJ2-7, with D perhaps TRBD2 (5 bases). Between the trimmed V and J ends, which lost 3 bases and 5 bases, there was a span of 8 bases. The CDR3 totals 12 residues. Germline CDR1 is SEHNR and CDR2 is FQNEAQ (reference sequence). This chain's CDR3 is CASSFGVNEQYF. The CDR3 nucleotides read TGTGCCAGCAGCTTCGGGGTAAACGAGCAGTACTTC. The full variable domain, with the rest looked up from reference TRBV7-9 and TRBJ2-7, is DTGVSQNPRHKITKRGQNVTFRCDPISEHNRLYWYRQTLGQGPEFLTYFQNEAQLEKSRLLSDRFSAERPKGSFSTLEIQRTEQGDSAMYLCASSFGVNEQYFGPGTRLTVT.

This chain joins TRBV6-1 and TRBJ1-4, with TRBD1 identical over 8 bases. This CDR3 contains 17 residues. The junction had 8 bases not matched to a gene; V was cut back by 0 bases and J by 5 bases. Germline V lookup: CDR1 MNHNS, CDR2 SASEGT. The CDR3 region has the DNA TGTGCCAGCAGTGAAGCGCTTCCGACAGGGGTAAATGAAAAACTGTTTTTT. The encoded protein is CASSEALPTGVNEKLFF.

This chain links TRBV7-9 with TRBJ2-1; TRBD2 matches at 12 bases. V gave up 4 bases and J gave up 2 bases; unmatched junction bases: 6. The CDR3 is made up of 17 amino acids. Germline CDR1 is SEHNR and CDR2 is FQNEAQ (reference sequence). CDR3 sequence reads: CASSSPGTSGPYNEQFF. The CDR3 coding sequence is TGTGCCAGCAGCTCCCCGGGGACTAGCGGGCCCTACAATGAGCAGTTCTTC.

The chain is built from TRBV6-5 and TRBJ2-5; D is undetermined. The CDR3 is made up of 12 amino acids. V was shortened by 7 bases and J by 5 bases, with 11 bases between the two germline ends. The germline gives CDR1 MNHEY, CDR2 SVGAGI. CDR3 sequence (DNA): TGTGCCAGCAATTCACTCGGGGAGACCCAGTACTTC. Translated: CASNSLGETQYF.

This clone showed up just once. CDR3 amino acids: CASSDNSRDIPSYEQYF. CDR3 bases: TGTGCCAGCAGCGACAATTCCCGGGACATACCTTCCTACGAGCAGTACTTC. J is TRBJ2-7 and V is TRBV5-4, with D possibly matching TRBD1 (6 bases). The V end was cut by 4 bases, the J end by 1 base, with 21 bases between. This CDR3 contains 17 residues. The germline V gene has CDR1 SGHNT and CDR2 YYREEE (reference sequence).

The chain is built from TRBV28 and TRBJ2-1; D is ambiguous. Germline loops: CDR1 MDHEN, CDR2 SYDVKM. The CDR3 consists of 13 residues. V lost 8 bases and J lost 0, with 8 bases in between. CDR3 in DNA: TGTGCCAGCGGAAGGAGCTCCTACAATGAGCAGTTCTTC. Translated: CASGRSSYNEQFF.

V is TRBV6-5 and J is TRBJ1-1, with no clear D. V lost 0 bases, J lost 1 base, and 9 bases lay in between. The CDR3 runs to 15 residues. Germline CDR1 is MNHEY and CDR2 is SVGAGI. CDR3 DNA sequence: TGTGCCAGCAGTTACTCGAATTCAGGGAACACTGAAGCTTTCTTT. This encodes CASSYSNSGNTEAFF.

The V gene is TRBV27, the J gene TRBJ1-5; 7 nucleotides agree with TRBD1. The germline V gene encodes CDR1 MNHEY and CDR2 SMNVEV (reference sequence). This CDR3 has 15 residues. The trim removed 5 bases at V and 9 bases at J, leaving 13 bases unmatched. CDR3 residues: CASSPHRQGLGPQHF. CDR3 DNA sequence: TGTGCCAGCAGTCCCCACCGACAGGGCCTCGGGCCCCAGCATTTT.

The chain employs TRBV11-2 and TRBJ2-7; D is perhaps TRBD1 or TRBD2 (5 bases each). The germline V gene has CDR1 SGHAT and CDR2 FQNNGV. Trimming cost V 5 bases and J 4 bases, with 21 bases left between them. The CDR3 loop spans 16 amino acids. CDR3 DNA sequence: TGTGCCAGCAGCCATCTGACTACTGGTAAGGGGTACGAGCAGTACTTC. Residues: CASSHLTTGKGYEQYF.

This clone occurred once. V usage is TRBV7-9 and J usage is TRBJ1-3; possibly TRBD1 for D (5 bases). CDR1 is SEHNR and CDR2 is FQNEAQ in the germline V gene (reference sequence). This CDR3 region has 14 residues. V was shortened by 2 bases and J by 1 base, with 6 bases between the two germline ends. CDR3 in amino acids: CASSLQGSGNTIYF. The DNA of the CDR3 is TGTGCCAGCAGCTTACAGGGATCTGGAAACACCATATATTTT.

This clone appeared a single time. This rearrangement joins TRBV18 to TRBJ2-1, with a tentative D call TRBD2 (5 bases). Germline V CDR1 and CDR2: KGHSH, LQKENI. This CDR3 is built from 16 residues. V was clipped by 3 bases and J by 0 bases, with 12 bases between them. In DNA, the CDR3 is TGTGCCAGCTCACCTGAGCGGCGTAGCTCCTACAATGAGCAGTTCTTC. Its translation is CASSPERRSSYNEQFF.

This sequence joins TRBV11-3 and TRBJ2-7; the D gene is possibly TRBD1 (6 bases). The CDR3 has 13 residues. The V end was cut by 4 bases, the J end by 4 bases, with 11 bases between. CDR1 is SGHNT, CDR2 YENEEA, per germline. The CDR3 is CASSYTGLYEQYF. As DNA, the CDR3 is TGTGCCAGCAGCTACACAGGGCTATACGAGCAGTACTTC.

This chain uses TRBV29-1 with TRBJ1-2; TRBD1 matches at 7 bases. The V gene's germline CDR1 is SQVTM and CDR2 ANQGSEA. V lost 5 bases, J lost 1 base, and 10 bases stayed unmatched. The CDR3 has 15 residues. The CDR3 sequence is CSVLPTGRVNYGYTF. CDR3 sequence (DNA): TGCAGCGTTCTACCGACAGGGAGGGTTAACTATGGCTACACCTTC. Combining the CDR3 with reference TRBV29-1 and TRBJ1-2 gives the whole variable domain SAVISQKPSRDICQRGTSLTIQCQVDSQVTMMFWYRQQPGQSLTLIATANQGSEATYESGFVIDKFPISRPNLTFSTLTVSNMSPEDSSIYLCSVLPTGRVNYGYTFGSGTRLTVV.

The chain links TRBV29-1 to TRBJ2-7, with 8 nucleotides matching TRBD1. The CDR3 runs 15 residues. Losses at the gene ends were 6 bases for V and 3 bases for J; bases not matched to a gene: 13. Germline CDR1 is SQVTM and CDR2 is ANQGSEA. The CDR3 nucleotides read TGCAGCGTAGGTAACCGGGACAGGTACCTCTACGAGCAGTACTTC. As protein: CSVGNRDRYLYEQYF.

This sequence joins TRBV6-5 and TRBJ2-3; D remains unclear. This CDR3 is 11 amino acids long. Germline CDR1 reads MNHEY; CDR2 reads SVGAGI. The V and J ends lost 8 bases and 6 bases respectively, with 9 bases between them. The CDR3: CASHLRDTQYF. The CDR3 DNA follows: TGTGCCAGCCACCTGCGGGATACGCAGTATTTT.

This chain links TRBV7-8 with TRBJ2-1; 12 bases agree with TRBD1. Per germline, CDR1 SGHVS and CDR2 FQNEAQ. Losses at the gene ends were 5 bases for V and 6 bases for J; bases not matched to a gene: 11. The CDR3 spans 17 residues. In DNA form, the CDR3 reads TGTGCCAGCAGCATCCGTCCGGGACAGGGGGCTGGCAATGAGCAGTTCTTC. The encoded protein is CASSIRPGQGAGNEQFF.

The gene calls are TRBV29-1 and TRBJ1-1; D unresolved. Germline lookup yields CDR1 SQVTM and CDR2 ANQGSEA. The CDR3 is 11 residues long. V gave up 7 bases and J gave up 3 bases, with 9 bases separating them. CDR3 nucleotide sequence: TGCAGCGCCCTAGGCGACACTGAAGCTTTCTTT. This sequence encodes CSALGDTEAFF.

The CDR3 nucleotides are TGTGCCAGCAGTGAACACTATCAGCCCCAGCATTTT. Translating it yields CASSEHYQPQHF. This chain links TRBV6-1 with TRBJ1-5; D call uncertain. Germline V gives CDR1 MNHNS, CDR2 SASEGT. V shed 2 bases and J shed 5 bases, with 4 bases lying between them. The CDR3 is made up of 12 amino acids.

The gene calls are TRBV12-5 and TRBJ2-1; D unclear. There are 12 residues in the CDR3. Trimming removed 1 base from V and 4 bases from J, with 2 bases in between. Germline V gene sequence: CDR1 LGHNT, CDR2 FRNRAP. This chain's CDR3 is CASGLEYNEQFF. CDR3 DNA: TGTGCTAGTGGTTTGGAGTACAATGAGCAGTTCTTC.

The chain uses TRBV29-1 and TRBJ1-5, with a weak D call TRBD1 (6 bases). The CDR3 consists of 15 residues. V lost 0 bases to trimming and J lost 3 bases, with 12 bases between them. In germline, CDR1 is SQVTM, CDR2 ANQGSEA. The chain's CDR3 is CSVEDPDSPNQPQHF. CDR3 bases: TGCAGCGTTGAAGATCCGGACAGCCCCAATCAGCCCCAGCATTTT. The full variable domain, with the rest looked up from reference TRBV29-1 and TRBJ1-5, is SAVISQKPSRDICQRGTSLTIQCQVDSQVTMMFWYRQQPGQSLTLIATANQGSEATYESGFVIDKFPISRPNLTFSTLTVSNMSPEDSSIYLCSVEDPDSPNQPQHFGDGTRLSIL.

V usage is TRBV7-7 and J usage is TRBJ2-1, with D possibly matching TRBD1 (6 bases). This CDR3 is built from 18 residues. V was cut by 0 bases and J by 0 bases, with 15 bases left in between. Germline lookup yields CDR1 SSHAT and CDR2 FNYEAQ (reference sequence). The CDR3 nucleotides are TGTGCCAGCAGCTTAGCGTATTCAGGGGCCAGCTCCTACAATGAGCAGTTCTTC. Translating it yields CASSLAYSGASSYNEQFF.

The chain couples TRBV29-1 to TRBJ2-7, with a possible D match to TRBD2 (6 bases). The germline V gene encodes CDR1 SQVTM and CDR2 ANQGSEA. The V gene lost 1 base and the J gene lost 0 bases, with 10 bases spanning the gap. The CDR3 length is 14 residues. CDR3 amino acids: CSVEAGSGSYEQYF. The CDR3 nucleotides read TGCAGCGTTGAAGCCGGGAGTGGCTCCTACGAGCAGTACTTC.